The 32 T cell receptor beta chains presented below share a single source sample, sequenced in a study of blood T cell repertoires in COVID-19. Generated by immunoSEQ multiplex PCR, the TCRdb table keeps only in-frame clones and is missing some. The sample consists of 9,500 to 15,000 clones, 80% to 90% of them appearing once. The sample taken for sequencing was peripheral blood. All receptors derive from a woman in her sixties or seventies with acute or convalescent COVID-19.

This clone was counted only a few times. The chain carries TRBV5-6 and TRBJ1-6, with no clear D. Trimming took 0 bases from V and 7 from J, leaving 5 bases between them. CDR3 length equals 13 residues. Germline loops: CDR1 SGHDT, CDR2 YYEEEE. In nucleotides, the CDR3 is TGTGCCAGCAGCTTGGGGCCGAATTCACCCCTCCACTTT. Translated: CASSLGPNSPLHF.

The chain recombines TRBV29-1 with TRBJ1-1; D call uncertain. Between the trimmed V and J ends, which lost 4 bases and 1 base, there was a span of 4 bases. CDR3 length: 11 residues. In germline, CDR1 is SQVTM, CDR2 ANQGSEA. The CDR3 protein is CSVGQNTEAFF. As DNA, the CDR3 is TGCAGCGTTGGACAGAACACTGAAGCTTTCTTT. The whole variable domain, filled in from reference TRBV29-1 and TRBJ1-1, reads SAVISQKPSRDICQRGTSLTIQCQVDSQVTMMFWYRQQPGQSLTLIATANQGSEATYESGFVIDKFPISRPNLTFSTLTVSNMSPEDSSIYLCSVGQNTEAFFGQGTRLTVV.

The gene calls are TRBV14 and TRBJ1-1; 7 bases match TRBD1. Germline V CDR1 and CDR2: SGHDN, FVKESK. The CDR3 has 13 residues. Losses at the gene ends were 4 bases for V and 11 bases for J; bases not matched to a gene: 10. CDR3 nucleotides: TGTGCCAGCAGCCTCGGGACAGTTAGGAAGGCTTTCTTT. This sequence encodes CASSLGTVRKAFF.

CDR3 nucleotide sequence: TGCGCCAGCAGCTATGGACAGGGGGACGAGCAGTACTTC. Translated: CASSYGQGDEQYF. The rearrangement links TRBV5-1 to TRBJ2-7; 10 nucleotides line up with TRBD1. The ends lost 3 bases at V and 5 bases at J; junction bases unmatched: 2. The CDR3 runs to 13 residues. Germline V lookup: CDR1 SGHRS, CDR2 YFSETQ.

The CDR3 DNA follows: TGCAGCGTTCATAAGCAACAAGAGACCCAGTACTTC. Protein sequence: CSVHKQQETQYF. This chain joins TRBV29-1 and TRBJ2-5; D ambiguous. The CDR3 spans 12 residues. Germline V CDR1 and CDR2: SQVTM, ANQGSEA. Between the trimmed V and J ends, which lost 5 bases and 2 bases, there was a span of 9 bases.

CDR3: CASSSLRDRGRTDTQYF. As DNA, the CDR3 is TGTGCCAGCAGTTCACTCAGGGACAGGGGTCGGACAGATACGCAGTATTTT. The V gene is TRBV27, the J gene TRBJ2-3; 10 bases are shared with TRBD1. CDR3 size: 17 residues. With V trimmed by 4 bases and J by 3 bases, 10 bases remained unmatched. Germline V gene sequence: CDR1 MNHEY, CDR2 SMNVEV (reference sequence).

In its sample, this clone was seen a few times. Written as DNA, the CDR3 is TGTGCCAGCAGCTCCTACAGGGGGCGGGATAATTCACCCCTCCACTTT. This translates into CASSSYRGRDNSPLHF. The chain links TRBV7-9 to TRBJ1-6; 9 positions match TRBD1. The CDR3 length is 16 residues. Losses at the gene ends were 4 bases for V and 5 bases for J; bases not matched to a gene: 6. The germline CDR1 and CDR2 sequences are SEHNR and FQNEAQ (reference sequence). The full variable domain, rest sourced from reference TRBV7-9 and TRBJ1-6, is DTGVSQNPRHKITKRGQNVTFRCDPISEHNRLYWYRQTLGQGPEFLTYFQNEAQLEKSRLLSDRFSAERPKGSFSTLEIQRTEQGDSAMYLCASSSYRGRDNSPLHFGNGTRLTVT.

The chain employs TRBV10-3 and TRBJ1-5; TRBD1 agrees at 9 bases. Germline V gene sequence: CDR1 ENHRY, CDR2 SYGVKD. This CDR3 has 14 amino acids. Trimming took 7 bases from V and 3 from J; bases not matched to a gene: 4. In DNA, the CDR3 is TGTGCCATCAAAGACAGGGGGGACAATCAGCCCCAGCATTTT. Translated, it gives CAIKDRGDNQPQHF.

V gene TRBV11-3 combines with J gene TRBJ2-7, with TRBD1 matching 11 bases. With 3 bases clipped from V and 2 bases from J, the junction kept 3 bases outside the gene matches. This CDR3 comprises 15 residues. Germline values: CDR1 SGHNT, CDR2 YENEEA. This chain's CDR3 is CASSFTGQGAYEQYF. The CDR3 region has the DNA TGTGCCAGCAGCTTTACGGGACAGGGGGCCTACGAGCAGTACTTC.

The genes are TRBV14 and TRBJ2-3; D is unclear. The CDR3 totals 15 residues. Trimming cost V 1 base and J 0 bases, with 8 bases left between them. The V gene's germline CDR1 is SGHDN and CDR2 FVKESK. CDR3: CASSQGRLSTDTQYF. The CDR3 region has the DNA TGTGCCAGCAGCCAAGGTCGACTGAGCACAGATACGCAGTATTTT.

The chain uses TRBV6-5 and TRBJ1-1; D unclear. The ends were cut back, 0 bases at V and 0 bases at J, with 5 bases in the middle. Germline CDR1 reads MNHEY; CDR2 reads SVGAGI. This CDR3 is built from 14 residues. CDR3 sequence reads: CASSYSELNTEAFF. CDR3 in DNA: TGTGCCAGCAGTTACTCGGAGTTGAACACTGAAGCTTTCTTT.

The chain carries TRBV29-1 and TRBJ2-7; TRBD1 matches at 8 bases. This CDR3 is 16 amino acids long. V lost 0 bases to trimming and J lost 5 bases; unmatched junction nucleotides: 12. The germline V gene encodes CDR1 SQVTM and CDR2 ANQGSEA. CDR3 in amino acids: CSVEDVPGQGTHEQYF. Here the CDR3 DNA reads TGCAGCGTTGAAGATGTACCCGGACAGGGAACCCACGAGCAGTACTTC.

The rearrangement links TRBV9 to TRBJ2-3; 12 bases line up with TRBD2. This CDR3 is 16 amino acids long. J gave up 3 bases and V 3 bases, and 5 bases lay outside the gene matches. Germline V gene sequence: CDR1 SGDLS, CDR2 YYNGEE. The CDR3 DNA reads as TGTGCCAGCAGCGCCGGACTAGCGGGGACAACAGATACGCAGTATTTT. Translating gives CASSAGLAGTTDTQYF. Full variable domain (rest looked up from reference TRBV9 and TRBJ2-3): DSGVTQTPKHLITATGQRVTLRCSPRSGDLSVYWYQQSLDQGLQFLIQYYNGEERAKGNILERFSAQQFPDLHSELNLSSLELGDSALYFCASSAGLAGTTDTQYFGPGTRLTVL.

The chain has TRBV30 and TRBJ1-1, with D possibly TRBD1 on 6 matching bases. CDR3 size: 14 residues. V lost 4 bases and J lost 1, with 13 bases in between. The germline V gene encodes CDR1 GTSNPN and CDR2 SVGIG (reference sequence). The CDR3 spells CAWTTTDRNTEAFF. CDR3 in DNA: TGTGCCTGGACCACAACGGACAGGAACACTGAAGCTTTCTTT.

The J gene is TRBJ1-6, the V gene TRBV7-2, with 8 bases lining up with TRBD1. The CDR3 extends over 15 amino acids. Unmatched junction bases numbered 5, after V lost 1 base and J lost 9 bases. Germline CDR1 reads SGHTA; CDR2 reads FQGNSA. CDR3 residues: CASSLEATGGSPLHF. In DNA form, the CDR3 reads TGTGCCAGCAGCTTAGAAGCAACAGGGGGTTCACCCCTCCACTTT.

This clone came up a few times. The chain is built from TRBV19 and TRBJ2-1; TRBD2 might be the D (7 bases). The CDR3 is made up of 14 amino acids. Germline V gene data show CDR1 as LNHDA and CDR2 as SQIVND (reference sequence). Trimming left V 5 bases short and J 6 bases short, with 14 bases between. The CDR3 is CASSPRRGGNEQFF. In nucleotides, the CDR3 is TGTGCCAGTAGTCCCCGTAGGGGGGGCAATGAGCAGTTCTTC.

V and J are TRBV12-3 or TRBV12-4 and TRBJ1-1; TRBD1 might be the D (5 bases). Trimming shortened V by 7 bases and J by 0 bases, and 9 bases separated the two germline ends. The CDR3 extends over 13 amino acids. CDR3 nucleotide sequence: TGTGCCAGCACCGCGGGGGTGAACACTGAAGCTTTCTTT. The encoded protein is CASTAGVNTEAFF.

This clone was seen only a few times. J is TRBJ1-2 and V is TRBV5-5; D not resolved. With 3 bases removed from V and 5 bases from J, the gap between germline ends came to 11 bases. The CDR3 runs to 13 residues. Germline V gene lookup returns CDR1 SGHKS and CDR2 YYEKEE (reference sequence). This CDR3 reads CASSSRTQYGYTF. The CDR3 nucleotides read TGTGCCAGCAGCTCCCGAACACAATATGGCTACACCTTC.

This sequence joins TRBV5-1 and TRBJ1-2, with D tentatively TRBD1 (5 bases). Germline loops: CDR1 SGHRS, CDR2 YFSETQ. This CDR3 is built from 16 residues. With 0 bases removed from V and 3 bases from J, the gap between germline ends came to 15 bases. The CDR3 protein is CASSLAPFAGDYGYTF. The CDR3 coding sequence is TGCGCCAGCAGCTTGGCACCTTTTGCGGGGGACTATGGCTACACCTTC.

For the CDR3, the DNA is TGCGCCAGCAGACCTCCGGGACAGGGGTTTTCTGGGGCCAACGTCCTGACTTTC. Amino acids: CASRPPGQGFSGANVLTF. This chain connects TRBV5-1 to TRBJ2-6; 10 nucleotides match TRBD1. This CDR3 is 18 amino acids long. Germline assignment: CDR1 SGHRS and CDR2 YFSETQ. The trim removed 5 bases at V and 1 base at J, leaving 9 bases unmatched.

The chain joins TRBV19 to TRBJ1-5; TRBD1 matches 8 bases. CDR3 length equals 15 residues. With V trimmed by 5 bases and J by 3 bases, 6 bases remained unmatched. In germline, CDR1 is LNHDA, CDR2 SQIVND (reference sequence). CDR3 residues: CASSARDRNNQPQHF. In nucleotides, the CDR3 is TGTGCCAGTAGTGCCCGGGACAGGAACAATCAGCCCCAGCATTTT.

This clone was seen only once. This chain joins TRBV10-3 and TRBJ2-7, with 10 bases that match TRBD2. This CDR3 is 14 amino acids long. The V gene end was trimmed by 8 bases and the J gene end by 1 base; junction bases not matched to a gene: 5. Germline-derived CDR1 and CDR2 are ENHRY and SYGVKD. The CDR3 nucleotides read TGTGCCATCCGTAGCGGGGGGCTATCCTACGAGCAGTACTTC. This codes for CAIRSGGLSYEQYF.

The rearrangement joins TRBV9 to TRBJ1-1; weak D call: TRBD1 (6 bases). Trimming removed 0 bases from V and 4 bases from J, with 10 bases in between. CDR3 size: 14 residues. Germline V lookup: CDR1 SGDLS, CDR2 YYNGEE. The CDR3 sequence: CASSVGQGSTEAFF. For the CDR3, the DNA is TGTGCCAGCAGCGTAGGGCAGGGGAGCACTGAAGCTTTCTTT. Complete variable domain (other parts from reference TRBV9 and TRBJ1-1): DSGVTQTPKHLITATGQRVTLRCSPRSGDLSVYWYQQSLDQGLQFLIQYYNGEERAKGNILERFSAQQFPDLHSELNLSSLELGDSALYFCASSVGQGSTEAFFGQGTRLTVV.

This chain links TRBV29-1 with TRBJ2-7, with 10 bases aligning to TRBD2. Trimming at V came to 6 bases and at J to 4 bases, leaving 9 bases not matched to a gene. There are 14 residues in the CDR3. Germline V gene data show CDR1 as SQVTM and CDR2 as ANQGSEA. The CDR3 sequence is CSVSAGGRAYEQYF. The CDR3, as DNA: TGCAGCGTCTCAGCGGGGGGGAGAGCGTACGAGCAGTACTTC.

The rearrangement joins TRBV10-3 to TRBJ2-7, with TRBD2 matching 8 bases. The V gene end was trimmed by 3 bases and the J gene end by 0 bases; junction bases not matched to a gene: 7. CDR1 ENHRY and CDR2 SYGVKD come from the germline V gene. The CDR3 runs to 16 residues. CDR3 bases: TGTGCCATCAGTGACTGGAGCGGGGGATACTCCTACGAGCAGTACTTC. Encoded protein: CAISDWSGGYSYEQYF.

The V gene is TRBV11-3, the J gene TRBJ1-1, with D unclear. The CDR3 is 14 residues long. Per the germline V gene, CDR1 is SGHNT and CDR2 is YENEEA. Trimming left V 5 bases short and J 1 base short, with 11 bases between. CDR3 protein: CASSTRTRNTEAFF. The DNA of the CDR3 is TGTGCCAGCAGCACTAGGACCCGGAACACTGAAGCTTTCTTT.

This clone is a singleton in its sample. This CDR3 is CASSRQGINYGYTF. CDR3 nucleotide sequence: TGTGCCAGCAGCCGACAGGGGATTAACTATGGCTACACCTTC. The chain couples TRBV6-5 to TRBJ1-2; 8 nucleotides match TRBD1. The CDR3 has 14 amino acids. From germline, CDR1 is MNHEY and CDR2 SVGAGI. V gave up 6 bases and J gave up 1 base; unmatched junction bases: 4.

The rearrangement links TRBV12-5 to TRBJ2-5, with 7 bases fitting TRBD1. J was trimmed by 3 bases and V by 6 bases; bases with no gene match: 10. CDR3 length equals 15 residues. Germline CDR1 is LGHNT and CDR2 is FRNRAP. The CDR3 protein is CASGYPLDREETQYF. The CDR3 region has the DNA TGTGCTAGTGGGTACCCACTCGACAGGGAAGAGACCCAGTACTTC.

The chain couples TRBV27 to TRBJ2-3; no firm D call. The germline V gene encodes CDR1 MNHEY and CDR2 SMNVEV (reference sequence). The CDR3 runs 11 residues. V was shortened by 3 bases and J by 6 bases, with 4 bases between the two germline ends. CDR3 residues: CASSFLDTQYF. CDR3 coding DNA: TGTGCCAGCAGTTTCTTGGATACGCAGTATTTT.

The V gene is TRBV10-3, the J gene TRBJ1-5, with D perhaps TRBD1 (6 bases). The CDR3 length is 13 residues. V gave up 8 bases and J gave up 8 bases, with 16 bases separating them. Germline V gene sequence: CDR1 ENHRY, CDR2 SYGVKD. CDR3 loop: CAIGEGGTEPQHF. In nucleotides, the CDR3 is TGTGCCATCGGGGAGGGGGGCACAGAGCCCCAGCATTTT.

This clone was counted once. This chain uses TRBV2 with TRBJ2-7, with 8 bases fitting TRBD1. The CDR3 is 12 amino acids. V trimming: 5 bases; J trimming: 5 bases; junction bases outside the gene matches: 2. Looked up from germline, CDR1 is SNHLY and CDR2 is FYNNEI. The CDR3 here is CASSKQGDEQYF. The CDR3 DNA reads TGTGCCAGCAGTAAACAGGGGGACGAGCAGTACTTC.

This sequence joins TRBV4-1 and TRBJ2-3; D is uncertain. The V gene lost 2 bases and the J gene lost 1 base, with 4 bases spanning the gap. Germline loops: CDR1 MGHRA, CDR2 YSYEKL. This CDR3 has 13 amino acids. CDR3 sequence reads: CASSQQGTDTQYF. CDR3 DNA: TGCGCCAGCAGCCAACAGGGCACAGATACGCAGTATTTT.